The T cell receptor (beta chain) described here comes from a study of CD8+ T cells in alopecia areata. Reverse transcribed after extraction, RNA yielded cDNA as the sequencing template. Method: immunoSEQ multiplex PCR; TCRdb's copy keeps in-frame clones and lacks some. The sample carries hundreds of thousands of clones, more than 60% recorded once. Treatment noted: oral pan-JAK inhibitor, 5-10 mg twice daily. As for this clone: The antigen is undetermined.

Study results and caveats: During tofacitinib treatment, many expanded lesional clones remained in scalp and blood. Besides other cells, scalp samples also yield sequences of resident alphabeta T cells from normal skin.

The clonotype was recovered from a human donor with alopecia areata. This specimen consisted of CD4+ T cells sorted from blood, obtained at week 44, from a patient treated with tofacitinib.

CDR3 loop: CASSVPTGVLTF. The DNA of the CDR3 is TGTGCCAGCAGTGTTCCTACCGGCGTCCTGACTTTC. The chain joins TRBV5-6 to TRBJ2-6, with D hard to call. This CDR3 is built from 12 residues. V was cut by 5 bases and J by 12 bases, with 12 bases left in between. The germline CDR1 and CDR2 sequences are SGHDT and YYEEEE.